One sample yielded the 19 T cell receptor beta chains listed below, sequenced in a study of blood T cell repertoires in COVID-19. Repertoires were generated with immunoSEQ multiplex PCR, while TCRdb's copy carries only in-frame clones and drops some. Here the sample spans more than 95,000 clones, 75% to 90% being singletons. Sequencing used peripheral blood. The receptors come from a man aged 25 to 40 with acute or convalescent COVID-19.

This clone came up a few times. The chain is built from TRBV19 and TRBJ2-1; 10 bases agree with TRBD1. V shed 5 bases, J shed 7 bases, and the junction held 5 bases outside the gene matches. Germline CDR1 reads LNHDA; CDR2 reads SQIVND (reference sequence). CDR3 length: 14 residues. CDR3 sequence: CASSVGQGPNEQFF. In DNA form, the CDR3 reads TGTGCCAGTAGTGTGGGACAGGGGCCTAATGAGCAGTTCTTC.

As DNA, the CDR3 is TGTGCCAGCAGCTTAGCCCGACAGTACTATGGCTACACCTTC. Translation gives CASSLARQYYGYTF. The rearrangement links TRBV7-8 to TRBJ1-2; the D gene is possibly TRBD1 (5 bases). Germline values: CDR1 SGHVS, CDR2 FQNEAQ. The CDR3 spans 14 residues. The ends were cut back, 0 bases at V and 3 bases at J, with 8 bases in the middle.

The chain couples TRBV6-1 to TRBJ1-5; possible D gene TRBD1, 5 bases. Between the trimmed V and J ends, which lost 0 bases and 6 bases, there was a span of 15 bases. The CDR3 contains 16 residues. Germline V gene data show CDR1 as MNHNS and CDR2 as SASEGT. The CDR3 is CASSEAEGFYGQPQHF. Here the CDR3 DNA reads TGTGCCAGCAGTGAAGCGGAGGGGTTCTACGGTCAGCCCCAGCATTTT.

This clone was found a few times. The rearrangement links TRBV19 to TRBJ1-2, with TRBD1 identical over 7 bases. The V segment lost 10 bases and the J segment 9 bases; nucleotides outside the gene matches: 8. From germline, CDR1 is LNHDA and CDR2 SQIVND (reference sequence). The CDR3 loop spans 11 amino acids. In nucleotides, the CDR3 is TGTGCCACCTTAGGGGGCAGGAGCTACACCTTC. Translating gives CATLGGRSYTF.

The J gene is TRBJ1-5, the V gene TRBV9; tentatively, D is TRBD1 (5 bases). V dropped 0 bases and J dropped 7 bases, with 14 bases sitting between them. Germline CDR1 SGDLS, CDR2 YYNGEE. This CDR3 contains 15 residues. Here the CDR3 reads CASSVGEGWGQPQHF. In DNA form, the CDR3 reads TGTGCCAGCAGCGTAGGTGAAGGGTGGGGCCAGCCCCAGCATTTT.

V gene TRBV13 combines with J gene TRBJ2-3; 7 bases fit TRBD1. The V gene's germline CDR1 is PRHDT and CDR2 FYEKMQ (reference sequence). The trim removed 3 bases at V and 3 bases at J, leaving 0 bases unmatched. CDR3 length equals 13 residues. The chain's CDR3 is CASSLTGTDTQYF. The CDR3 DNA reads as TGTGCCAGCAGCTTGACAGGGACAGATACGCAGTATTTT.

The CDR3 coding sequence is TGTGCCAGTAGTCTCGGGGGAAACACCGGGGAGCTGTTTTTT. This encodes CASSLGGNTGELFF. The genes are TRBV19 and TRBJ2-2, with a weak D call TRBD2 (6 bases). Germline V gives CDR1 LNHDA, CDR2 SQIVND (reference sequence). The V end lost 5 bases, the J end lost 2 bases, and 9 bases lay between the germline ends. This CDR3 contains 14 residues.

The gene calls are TRBV7-3 and TRBJ2-1; 11 positions match TRBD2. V was clipped by 5 bases and J by 10 bases; unmatched bases: 13. The CDR3 runs 16 residues. Germline CDR1 reads SGHTA; CDR2 reads FQGTGA. The chain's CDR3 is CASSLGSGGAALEQFF. DNA for the CDR3: TGTGCCAGCAGCCTCGGTAGCGGGGGGGCCGCATTAGAGCAGTTCTTC. Complete variable domain (other parts from reference TRBV7-3 and TRBJ2-1): GAGVSQTPSNKVTEKGKYVELRCDPISGHTALYWYRQSLGQGPEFLIYFQGTGAADDSGLPNDRFFAVRPEGSVSTLKIQRTERGDSAVYLCASSLGSGGAALEQFFGPGTRLTVL.

J is TRBJ2-2 and V is TRBV10-3; TRBD1 matches 7 bases. After removal of 6 bases from V and 2 bases from J, the junction contained 6 bases not matched to a gene. Germline values: CDR1 ENHRY, CDR2 SYGVKD. CDR3 length: 15 amino acids. The CDR3: CAIRADRENTGELFF. CDR3 sequence (DNA): TGTGCCATCAGGGCTGACAGGGAAAACACCGGGGAGCTGTTTTTT.

The J gene is TRBJ2-2, the V gene TRBV30; TRBD2 agrees at 10 bases. With 0 bases clipped from V and 0 bases from J, the junction kept 7 bases outside the gene matches. Germline CDR1 GTSNPN, CDR2 SVGIG (reference sequence). This CDR3 is built from 18 residues. CDR3 amino acids: CAWSVQASGRTNTGELFF. CDR3 in DNA: TGTGCCTGGAGTGTACAGGCTAGCGGGAGAACGAACACCGGGGAGCTGTTTTTT.

The V and J genes are TRBV5-6 and TRBJ2-7; TRBD1 matches 8 bases. V dropped 4 bases and J dropped 1; count of bases not matched to a gene: 1. In germline, CDR1 is SGHDT, CDR2 YYEEEE. The CDR3 has 13 amino acids. CDR3 DNA sequence: TGTGCCAGCAGCCGGACAGGGTCCTACGAGCAGTACGTC. This sequence encodes CASSRTGSYEQYV.

The chain uses TRBV27 and TRBJ1-1; D perhaps matches TRBD1 (6 bases). The V and J ends lost 0 bases and 1 base respectively, with 6 bases between them. The CDR3 covers 14 residues. Germline CDR1 is MNHEY and CDR2 is SMNVEV (reference sequence). The CDR3 loop reads CASSLSTGNTEAFF. The CDR3 DNA sequence: TGTGCCAGCAGTTTATCGACAGGGAACACTGAAGCTTTCTTT.

The chain couples TRBV11-2 to TRBJ2-7, with D perhaps matching TRBD1 (5 bases). The germline gives CDR1 SGHAT, CDR2 FQNNGV. The CDR3 extends over 14 amino acids. V was shortened by 0 bases and J by 6 bases, with 12 bases between the two germline ends. The chain's CDR3 is CASSLDPGLGEQYV. The CDR3 DNA follows: TGTGCCAGCAGCTTAGATCCAGGGCTGGGCGAGCAGTACGTC.

The chain employs TRBV7-8 and TRBJ1-5, with D possibly TRBD1 on 6 matching bases. V was clipped by 1 base and J by 3 bases, with 13 bases between them. Germline CDR1 reads SGHVS; CDR2 reads FQNEAQ. The CDR3 consists of 16 residues. The CDR3 loop reads CASSLVPGAYNQPQHF. In DNA form, the CDR3 reads TGTGCCAGCAGCTTAGTTCCAGGGGCTTACAATCAGCCCCAGCATTTT.

The chain joins TRBV11-3 to TRBJ2-2; 9 nucleotides agree with TRBD1. The CDR3 covers 16 residues. Germline V gene data show CDR1 as SGHNT and CDR2 as YENEEA. Losses at the gene ends were 0 bases for V and 7 bases for J; bases not matched to a gene: 6. The CDR3 reads CASSLEGTGSDGELFF. The CDR3 region has the DNA TGTGCCAGCAGCTTAGAGGGGACAGGGAGTGACGGGGAGCTGTTTTTT.

CDR3 sequence reads: CASSPDRAPGNTIYF. CDR3 DNA: TGTGCCAGCAGCCCGGACAGGGCCCCTGGAAACACCATATATTTT. This chain joins TRBV5-4 and TRBJ1-3; TRBD1 aligns across 8 bases. CDR3 length equals 15 residues. With V trimmed by 4 bases and J by 2 bases, 5 bases remained unmatched. CDR1 and CDR2 (germline): SGHNT, YYREEE (reference sequence).

This chain links TRBV7-2 with TRBJ2-2; a weak D match, TRBD2 (6 bases). The CDR3 loop spans 17 amino acids. CDR1 and CDR2 from the germline V gene are SGHTA and FQGNSA. V gave up 4 bases and J gave up 4 bases, with 19 bases separating them. CDR3 DNA sequence: TGTGCCAGCAGCTCGCTGGTGGGGGGTCTGTCCACCGGGGAGCTGTTTTTT. Translation: CASSSLVGGLSTGELFF.

This CDR3 is CASSPGLAVQETQYF. The CDR3 nucleotides are TGTGCCAGCAGTCCGGGACTAGCGGTACAAGAGACCCAGTACTTC. The gene calls are TRBV27 and TRBJ2-5; 11 bases fit TRBD2. Germline values: CDR1 MNHEY, CDR2 SMNVEV (reference sequence). This CDR3 has 15 residues. Losses at the gene ends were 5 bases for V and 2 bases for J; bases not matched to a gene: 4.

The chain has TRBV4-3 and TRBJ2-5, with D possibly being TRBD1 (6 bases). V was clipped by 4 bases and J by 5 bases, with 14 bases between them. CDR1 and CDR2 (germline): LGHNA, YSLEER. The CDR3 totals 14 residues. The CDR3 region has the DNA TGCGCCAGCAGCCCCATGGGGGCAGGGGAGACCCAGTACTTC. Residues: CASSPMGAGETQYF.